The rows below give T cell receptor beta chains drawn from one sample of a study of T-cell reconstitution after alpha-beta-depleted transplantation in children. TCRdb re-called the PCR reads through MiXCR, storing one row per CDR3 protein. The sample records roughly 490,000 distinct CDR3 sequences, around 10% being singletons. Sequenced here: PBMCs, mostly from graft donor cells, sampled 180 days after TCRalphabeta/CD19-depleted stem cell transplant. The receptors come from a female patient aged 2-10 years who had a stem cell transplant for aplastic anemia, so the T cells may come from the graft donor. CDR3s include the opening cysteine and the closing phenylalanine or tryptophan. Fields, in order: V gene, J gene, D gene, clone size, CDR3 DNA, CDR3 protein. D genes are given only for firm matches. Size values are once, few and many counts, or a class for expanded clones, and some rows have none.

v_gene: TRBV7-8; j_gene: TRBJ2-7; d_gene: -; abundance: few; CDR3nt: TGTGCCAGCAGCTTGGGTTACGGTGGTCCTAGGTCCTACGAGCAGTACTTC; CDR3aa: CASSLGYGGPRSYEQYF
v_gene: TRBV29-1; j_gene: TRBJ1-1; d_gene: TRBD1; abundance: many; CDR3nt: TGCAGCGTACCACGGACAGGCGTGAACACTGAAGCTTTCTTT; CDR3aa: CSVPRTGVNTEAFF
v_gene: TRBV5-5; j_gene: TRBJ2-5; d_gene: -; abundance: many; CDR3nt: TGTGCCAGCAGCTTGAAGGGGTATGAAGAGACCCAGTACTTC; CDR3aa: CASSLKGYEETQYF
v_gene: TRBV9; j_gene: TRBJ2-1; d_gene: -; abundance: -; CDR3nt: TGTGCCAGCAGCGTAGGTAGGGCAGGCAATGAGCAGTTCTTC; CDR3aa: CASSVGRAGNEQFF
v_gene: TRBV7-3; j_gene: TRBJ2-3; d_gene: -; abundance: few; CDR3nt: TGTGCCAGCAGCTTACGAGGGTTCCCAGATACGCAGTATTTT; CDR3aa: CASSLRGFPDTQYF
v_gene: TRBV7-2; j_gene: TRBJ1-5; d_gene: -; abundance: -; CDR3nt: TGTGCCAGCAGCATAAACAGGGCGGGCAATCAGCCCCAGCATTTT; CDR3aa: CASSINRAGNQPQHF
v_gene: TRBV6-1; j_gene: TRBJ2-1; d_gene: -; abundance: few; CDR3nt: TGTGCCAGCAGTAGACGGATGGGGGGTAAGGACACCTACAATGAGCAGTTCTTC; CDR3aa: CASSRRMGGKDTYNEQFF
v_gene: TRBV9; j_gene: TRBJ1-6; d_gene: TRBD1; abundance: -; CDR3nt: TGTGCCAGCAGCGTAGAGGGACAGGGGTTCAGGTCACCCCTCCACTTT; CDR3aa: CASSVEGQGFRSPLHF
v_gene: TRBV28; j_gene: TRBJ1-2; d_gene: -; abundance: many; CDR3nt: TGTGCCAGCAGGCTCCTTTTGGCAGGGGTAGGCTACACCTTC; CDR3aa: CASRLLLAGVGYTF
v_gene: TRBV10-3; j_gene: TRBJ2-5; d_gene: TRBD2; abundance: few; CDR3nt: TGTGCCGCCGGGACTAGCGGGCCCCAAGAGACCCAGTACTTC; CDR3aa: CAAGTSGPQETQYF
v_gene: TRBV12-3/TRBV12-4; j_gene: TRBJ1-5; d_gene: -; abundance: few; CDR3nt: TGTGCCAGCAGTTTCACCACCTATAGCAATCAGCCCCAGCATTTT; CDR3aa: CASSFTTYSNQPQHF
v_gene: TRBV5-1; j_gene: TRBJ2-5; d_gene: -; abundance: many; CDR3nt: TGCGCCAGCAGCTTGGAAGGGGGTCGAGAGACCCAGTACTTC; CDR3aa: CASSLEGGRETQYF
v_gene: TRBV5-1; j_gene: TRBJ1-2; d_gene: -; abundance: -; CDR3nt: TGCGCCAGCAGCTTGGAGGGGCCGCACTATGGCTACACCTTC; CDR3aa: CASSLEGPHYGYTF
v_gene: TRBV7-2; j_gene: TRBJ2-4; d_gene: -; abundance: few; CDR3nt: TGTGCCAGCAGCGGGGGGTTAGCCAAAAACATTCAGTACTTC; CDR3aa: CASSGGLAKNIQYF
v_gene: TRBV12-5; j_gene: TRBJ1-5; d_gene: -; abundance: few; CDR3nt: TGTGCTAGTCACCCGCAGGGCTGGAATCAGCCCCAGCATTTT; CDR3aa: CASHPQGWNQPQHF
v_gene: TRBV4-3; j_gene: TRBJ2-1; d_gene: TRBD2; abundance: few; CDR3nt: TGCGCCAGCAGCCAAGGTATCGGCGGGAGGGCCTCCCGCTACAATGAGCAGTTCTTC; CDR3aa: CASSQGIGGRASRYNEQFF
v_gene: TRBV5-1; j_gene: TRBJ2-1; d_gene: -; abundance: few; CDR3nt: TGCGCCAGCAGCTTGGCGTCTAGCGTTCCCAATTACAATGAGCAGTTCTTC; CDR3aa: CASSLASSVPNYNEQFF
v_gene: TRBV30; j_gene: TRBJ1-4; d_gene: -; abundance: few; CDR3nt: TGTGCCTGGAAACCAGTTACAACTAATGAAAAACTGTTTTTT; CDR3aa: CAWKPVTTNEKLFF
v_gene: TRBV6-4; j_gene: TRBJ2-2; d_gene: TRBD1; abundance: -; CDR3nt: TGTGCCAGCAGTCGGACAGGGCTGGGCACCGGGGAGCTGTTTTTT; CDR3aa: CASSRTGLGTGELFF
v_gene: TRBV18; j_gene: TRBJ1-2; d_gene: -; abundance: -; CDR3nt: TGTGCCAGCTCGCCGGAGAGGGGAACCTATGGCTACACCTTC; CDR3aa: CASSPERGTYGYTF
v_gene: TRBV29-1; j_gene: TRBJ2-7; d_gene: TRBD1; abundance: -; CDR3nt: TGCAGCGTGATACGACAGGGGGGCGCCTTAATTAAGTACGAGCAGTACTTC; CDR3aa: CSVIRQGGALIKYEQYF
v_gene: TRBV7-8; j_gene: TRBJ2-1; d_gene: TRBD2; abundance: -; CDR3nt: TGTGCCAGCAGCCCCCGAGCGGGAGGGTTGGTTGAGCAGTTCTTC; CDR3aa: CASSPRAGGLVEQFF
v_gene: TRBV20-1; j_gene: TRBJ1-2; d_gene: -; abundance: -; CDR3nt: TGCAGTGCTCAGTACGCCGGCTACACCTTC; CDR3aa: CSAQYAGYTF
v_gene: TRBV11-2; j_gene: TRBJ2-2; d_gene: -; abundance: many; CDR3nt: TGTGCCAGCAGCCGAGGCAGGGGCGAGAAGAACACCGGGGAGCTGTTTTTT; CDR3aa: CASSRGRGEKNTGELFF
v_gene: TRBV28; j_gene: TRBJ2-7; d_gene: -; abundance: few; CDR3nt: TGTGCCATCGCCGGTCTACTGACCTACGAGCAGTACTTC; CDR3aa: CAIAGLLTYEQYF
v_gene: TRBV7-2; j_gene: TRBJ2-3; d_gene: TRBD2; abundance: few; CDR3nt: TGTGCCAGCAGCTTATTGGCTAGCGGGAGCTTGGGGTATTTT; CDR3aa: CASSLLASGSLGYF
v_gene: TRBV7-8; j_gene: TRBJ1-5; d_gene: TRBD1; abundance: -; CDR3nt: TGTGCCAGCAGCTTAGCCAGGACAGGGAGAAACAATCAGCCCCAGCATTTT; CDR3aa: CASSLARTGRNNQPQHF
v_gene: TRBV5-4; j_gene: TRBJ2-5; d_gene: -; abundance: few; CDR3nt: TGTGCCAGCAGCCAGACACCCGAGGAGACCCAGTACTTC; CDR3aa: CASSQTPEETQYF
v_gene: TRBV5-6; j_gene: TRBJ1-1; d_gene: -; abundance: many; CDR3nt: TGTGCCAGCACGCTCGGGACCCTGACTGAAGCTTTCTTT; CDR3aa: CASTLGTLTEAFF